The T cell receptor (beta chain) described here comes from a study of blood T cell repertoires in COVID-19. Libraries were prepared by immunoSEQ multiplex PCR; TCRdb keeps only in-frame clonotypes and omits some of them. This table has around 320,000 clones, approximately 91% appearing once. Losses at the gene ends were 8 bases for V and 4 bases for J; bases not matched to a gene: 7. The CDR3 consists of 14 residues. CDR1 is MNHEY, CDR2 SMNVEV, per germline (reference sequence). This sequence originates from a woman aged 25 to 39 who had been exposed to COVID-19. V is TRBV27 and J is TRBJ2-2; 7 bases are a match to TRBD1. Sequencing used PBMCs or T cells enriched from blood (not recorded which). CDR3 sequence reads: CASGRDRGTGELFF. The DNA for the CDR3 is TGTGCCAGCGGCCGGGACAGAGGCACCGGGGAGCTGTTTTTT.